The 8 T cell receptor beta chains in this list originate from one sample, sequenced in a study of blood T cell repertoires in COVID-19. Only in-frame clones appear in the TCRdb table, and some are missing; sequencing was by immunoSEQ multiplex PCR. The data hold over 200,000 clones, with approximately 88% observed a single time. Sequenced: PBMCs or T cells enriched from blood (not recorded which). These receptors were collected from a woman aged 40 to 55 with acute COVID-19.

This chain connects TRBV6-1 to TRBJ1-1; possibly TRBD1 for D (5 bases). V was pared by 2 bases and J by 6 bases, with 7 bases between. There are 12 residues in the CDR3. From germline, CDR1 is MNHNS and CDR2 SASEGT. This CDR3 is CASSERTSEAFF. CDR3 bases: TGTGCCAGCAGTGAACGGACATCTGAAGCTTTCTTT.

The rearrangement joins TRBV19 to TRBJ1-2; 8 bases line up with TRBD1. Germline loops: CDR1 LNHDA, CDR2 SQIVND (reference sequence). This CDR3 region has 14 residues. The ends lost 4 bases at V and 7 bases at J; junction bases unmatched: 8. This CDR3 reads CASSRLQGGSGYTF. Here the CDR3 DNA reads TGTGCCAGTAGTAGGTTACAGGGGGGCTCTGGCTACACCTTC.

The chain has TRBV7-9 and TRBJ1-1; D is uncertain. Trimming stripped 2 bases from V and 7 bases from J, with 8 bases between. The CDR3 spans 12 residues. In germline, CDR1 is SEHNR, CDR2 FQNEAQ (reference sequence). The CDR3 nucleotides are TGTGCCAGCAGCTTATCGGCGGGTGAAGCTTTCTTT. Translating it yields CASSLSAGEAFF.

The sample holds a few counts of this clone. The chain recombines TRBV13 with TRBJ1-1, with D possibly matching TRBD1 (5 bases). The V and J ends lost 4 bases and 8 bases respectively, with 14 bases between them. The CDR3 is 13 residues long. CDR1 and CDR2 (germline): PRHDT, FYEKMQ (reference sequence). The CDR3 region has the DNA TGTGCCAGCAGCTCTCAGGGCCATCGGGAAGCTTTCTTT. It is translated as CASSSQGHREAFF.

This chain joins TRBV19 and TRBJ2-1; weak D call: TRBD2 (5 bases). V was shortened by 6 bases and J by 11 bases, with 20 bases between the two germline ends. The CDR3 consists of 14 residues. CDR1 LNHDA and CDR2 SQIVND come from the germline V gene (reference sequence). CDR3 nucleotide sequence: TGTGCCAGTAGAACTTCCGGGAAGATTGGACAGCAGTTCTTC. It codes for CASRTSGKIGQQFF.

The chain has TRBV4-1 and TRBJ2-1; 9 nucleotides line up with TRBD2. The germline CDR1 and CDR2 sequences are MGHRA and YSYEKL. J was trimmed by 6 bases and V by 1 base; bases with no gene match: 10. This CDR3 has 17 residues. CDR3 residues: CASSQGGGRAESNEQFF. In nucleotides, the CDR3 is TGCGCCAGCAGCCAAGGGGGCGGGAGGGCCGAGTCCAATGAGCAGTTCTTC.

This clone came up once. This chain links TRBV3-1 (or the pseudogene TRBV3-2) with TRBJ1-3; D gene unclear. V dropped 11 bases and J dropped 0 bases, with 17 bases sitting between them. This CDR3 comprises 15 residues. Germline lookup yields CDR1 LGHDT and CDR2 YNNKEL (reference sequence). The chain's CDR3 is CASAATGSSGNTIYF. The CDR3 coding sequence is TGTGCCTCAGCAGCCACGGGGAGCTCTGGAAACACCATATATTTT.

V and J are TRBV5-1 and TRBJ2-5, with 7 bases lining up with TRBD1. Germline CDR1 is SGHRS and CDR2 is YFSETQ. The J segment lost 3 bases and the V segment lost 0 bases, leaving 5 bases of the junction unmatched. CDR3 size: 15 residues. CDR3 amino acids: CASSLGGGREETQYF. DNA for the CDR3: TGCGCCAGCAGCTTGGGAGGGGGCAGGGAAGAGACCCAGTACTTC.